The clone carrying this T cell receptor (beta chain) has more than one count but fewer than ten. The antigen remains undetermined. The sample belongs to a study of T cells after yellow fever vaccination. Overall study results and limits: Most clones from primary vaccination were detected again post-booster (roughly 96% CD4, roughly 91% CD8).

A single record per CDR3 protein comes from TCRdb applying MiXCR to the 5' RACE reads. This table has about 130,000 distinct CDR3 sequences, more than 7.5% appearing once. The V end was cut by 4 bases, the J end by 6 bases, with 16 bases between. This CDR3 region has 15 residues. CDR1 and CDR2 from the germline V gene are ENHRY and SYGVKD. The material was CD8+ T cells sorted from PBMCs, obtained on the day of the yellow fever booster vaccination. The rearrangement links TRBV10-3 to TRBJ2-4; either TRBD1 or TRBD2 may supply D (5 bases each). The origin of this receptor is a man aged 18 to 30 who received the YFV17D yellow fever vaccine. This CDR3 is CAISAGFVRGNIQYF. The CDR3 nucleotides are TGTGCCATCAGTGCTGGGTTCGTGAGGGGAAACATTCAGTACTTC.